Listed here is a single T cell receptor (beta chain). Its antigen is as yet unknown. All trial patients relapsed after autologous stem cell transplantation. This record comes from a study of PD-1 blockade in classical Hodgkin lymphoma. Regarding the study as a whole: Initiation of nivolumab under 1 year after ASCT led to exclusion of patients. Researchers reported that CD4+ TCR diversity, though not CD8+, rose significantly by C4D1.

The V end was cut by 3 bases, the J end by 4 bases, with 7 bases between. The CDR3 is made up of 12 amino acids. Per the germline V gene, CDR1 is SGHTS and CDR2 is YDEGEE. Libraries were prepared by immunoSEQ multiplex PCR; TCRdb keeps only in-frame clonotypes and omits some of them. The repertoire has around 45,000 clones, under 75% of them found once; the top ten carry under 3.5%. This specimen consisted of peripheral blood mononuclear cells (PBMCs), obtained before the second cycle of nivolumab. The receptor was isolated from a human donor with classical Hodgkin lymphoma. This chain joins TRBV5-8 and TRBJ1-1, with D uncertain. This chain's CDR3 is CASSYGSTEAFF. The CDR3 coding sequence is TGTGCCAGCAGCTACGGGAGCACTGAAGCTTTCTTT.